This is a list of T cell receptor beta chains from one sample in a study of CD8 T cells in Susac syndrome. TCRdb re-derived calls from the immunoSEQ multiplex PCR reads in MiXCR, one entry per CDR3 protein. Of 250,000 to 300,000 distinct CDR3 sequences listed, roughly 90% are singletons. Material for sequencing was CD8+ T cells from PBMCs. These receptor sequences come from a human donor with multiple sclerosis. Each CDR3 is given with its conserved first and last residue. The D gene is left open where the match is weak. Clone size is not always given. Where it is, it says once, few, many or a class for expanded clones.

clone_size	d_call	v_call	j_call	cdr3_nt	cdr3_aa
.	TRBD2	TRBV20-1	TRBJ2-7	TGCAGTGCTCCCACGGGGGGGACGCTTGGCTACGAGCAGTACTTC	CSAPTGGTLGYEQYF
.	.	TRBV20-1	TRBJ1-1	TGCAGTGTAGAGTTCCTTGAAGCTTTCTTT	CSVEFLEAFF
.	.	TRBV10-2	TRBJ2-4	TGCGCCAGCAGTCGGGCAGGGGCGGAGAGGGACATTCAGTACTTC	CASSRAGAERDIQYF
once	TRBD1	TRBV27	TRBJ1-2	TGTGCCAGCAAGCAGGGGGCAGGCTATGGCTACACCTTC	CASKQGAGYGYTF
.	.	TRBV2	TRBJ1-3	TGTGCCAGCAGTGTTTTCGGGTCTGGAAACACCATATATTTT	CASSVFGSGNTIYF
.	TRBD1	TRBV12-3/TRBV12-4	TRBJ1-2	TGTGCCAGCAGAACAATGCAGGGGGCGAACTATGGCTACACCTTC	CASRTMQGANYGYTF
once	.	TRBV28	TRBJ2-4	TGTGCCAGCAGACCCGGGACGTTAGCCAAAAACATTCAGTACTTC	CASRPGTLAKNIQYF
.	TRBD1	TRBV3-1	TRBJ2-7	TGTGCCAGCCATACGGTTCGGACAGGGTATGGCGAGCAGTACTTC	CASHTVRTGYGEQYF
.	TRBD1	TRBV7-9	TRBJ1-1	TGTGCCAGCAGCTTAGCTTCAGGGGGCAACACTGAAGCTTTCTTT	CASSLASGGNTEAFF
.	TRBD2	TRBV11-2	TRBJ2-1	TGTGCCAGCAGCCTAACTAGCGGGAGTATCAATGAGCAGTTCTTC	CASSLTSGSINEQFF
.	.	TRBV21-1	TRBJ1-1	TGTGCCAGCAACTCGGACAGGGCCACTGAAGCTTTCTTT	CASNSDRATEAFF
.	.	TRBV27	TRBJ2-7	TGTGCCAGCAGTTTATCGGGGGACGGCACCTACGAGCAGTACTTC	CASSLSGDGTYEQYF
.	TRBD2	TRBV11-2	TRBJ2-1	TGTGCCAGCAGCTTATTCAGGGGACTAGCAACGGGAGTCAACAATGAGCAGTTCTTC	CASSLFRGLATGVNNEQFF
.	.	TRBV7-9	TRBJ1-2	TGTGCCAGCAGCCACCTAGGGTCAGAGATAATCTATGGCTACACCTTC	CASSHLGSEIIYGYTF
.	.	TRBV2	TRBJ2-5	TGTGCCAGCAGTGAATGGACTGGGAAAGAGACCCAGTACTTC	CASSEWTGKETQYF
.	TRBD1	TRBV27	TRBJ2-7	TGTGCCAGCAGTTTGACAGGGGGCCTCTACGAGCAGTACTTC	CASSLTGGLYEQYF
.	.	TRBV15	TRBJ2-2	TGTGCCACCAGCAGAGACAGTGAACCCGGCGGGGAGCTGTTTTTT	CATSRDSEPGGELFF
.	TRBD2	TRBV12-3/TRBV12-4	TRBJ2-5	TGTGCCAGCACCCCGGGTCGGGGGGGCCGGGAGACCCAGTACTTC	CASTPGRGGRETQYF
.	TRBD1	TRBV29-1	TRBJ2-5	TGCAGCGTACACGACAGGGGTGATGAGACCCAGTACTTC	CSVHDRGDETQYF
.	.	TRBV20-1	TRBJ1-3	TGCAGTGCAGGTTTCGGAAACACCATATATTTT	CSAGFGNTIYF
.	TRBD1	TRBV6-4	TRBJ1-2	TGTGCCAGCAGTGACCCGCCTAAAAGGGGGCGGAATGGCTACACCTTC	CASSDPPKRGRNGYTF
once	.	TRBV27	TRBJ1-1	TGTGCCAGCAGACTCAGGGGAGGAACTGAAGCTTTCTTT	CASRLRGGTEAFF
.	TRBD2	TRBV2	TRBJ2-1	TGTGCCAGCAGAGGGACTAGCTCCTACAATGAGCAGTTCTTC	CASRGTSSYNEQFF
.	TRBD1	TRBV5-1	TRBJ2-3	TGCGCCAGCAGCTTGGTTGGGACAGGGGTAGCAAGGGATACAGATACGCAGTATTTT	CASSLVGTGVARDTDTQYF
.	TRBD2	TRBV27	TRBJ2-1	TGTGCCAGCAGTTTATCGGGTTTTAGCGGGCTTACCTACAATGAGCAGTTCTTC	CASSLSGFSGLTYNEQFF